This T cell receptor (beta chain) was observed in a study of cytomegalovirus exposure and HLA in healthy donors. Across the whole study: In a later analysis, it was reported that the approximately 120 validation repertoires had been produced on the same platform as the 690 or so repertoires belonging to the first cohort.

Profiled with immunoSEQ multiplex PCR; TCRdb holds only in-frame clones, not every one. The repertoire holds some 190,000 clones, with more than 75% as singletons. Findings of the study overall: Using the classifier, cytomegalovirus status was reportedly diagnosed with high specificity and sensitivity. Some public TCRs appeared in many individuals, while most sequences were rare. It was fewer than 200 TCR beta chains that were listed as cytomegalovirus-associated.

This clone was recorded once. The antigen remains undetermined. This CDR3 region has 16 residues. Germline-derived CDR1 and CDR2 are SGHRS and YFSETQ. V shed 3 bases, J shed 4 bases, and the junction held 10 bases outside the gene matches. The chain employs TRBV5-1 and TRBJ2-3; 8 positions agree with TRBD2. The clonotype was recovered from a woman younger than 35 in good health and CMV-seronegative. The sequencing input was PBMCs. The CDR3, as DNA: TGCGCCAGCAGCTCCCTTAGCGGGATCTCGGCAGATACGCAGTATTTT. Protein product: CASSSLSGISADTQYF.